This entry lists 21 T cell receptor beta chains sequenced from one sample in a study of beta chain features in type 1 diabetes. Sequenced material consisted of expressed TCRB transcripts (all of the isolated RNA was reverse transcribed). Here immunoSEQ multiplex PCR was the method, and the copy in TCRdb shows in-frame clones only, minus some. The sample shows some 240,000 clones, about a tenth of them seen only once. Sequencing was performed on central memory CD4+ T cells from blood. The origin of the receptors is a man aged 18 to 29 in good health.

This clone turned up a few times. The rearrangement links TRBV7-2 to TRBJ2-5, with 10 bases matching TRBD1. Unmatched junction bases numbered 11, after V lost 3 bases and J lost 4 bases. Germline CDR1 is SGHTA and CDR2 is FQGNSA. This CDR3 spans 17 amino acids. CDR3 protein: CASSFTPGTGVRETQYF. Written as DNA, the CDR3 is TGTGCCAGCAGCTTCACCCCCGGGACAGGGGTCCGAGAGACCCAGTACTTC.

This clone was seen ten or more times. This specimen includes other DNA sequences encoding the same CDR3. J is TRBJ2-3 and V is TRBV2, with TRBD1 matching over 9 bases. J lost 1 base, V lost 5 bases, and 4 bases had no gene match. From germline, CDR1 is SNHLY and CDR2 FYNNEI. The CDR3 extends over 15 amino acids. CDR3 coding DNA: TGTGCCAGCAGTCCAAGGACAGGGGGCACAGATACGCAGTATTTT. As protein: CASSPRTGGTDTQYF.

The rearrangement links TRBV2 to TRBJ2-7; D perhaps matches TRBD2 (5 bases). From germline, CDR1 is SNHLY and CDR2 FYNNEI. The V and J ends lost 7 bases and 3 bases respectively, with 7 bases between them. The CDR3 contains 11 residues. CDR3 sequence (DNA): TGTGCCAGCACCGACTACTACGAGCAGTACTTC. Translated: CASTDYYEQYF.

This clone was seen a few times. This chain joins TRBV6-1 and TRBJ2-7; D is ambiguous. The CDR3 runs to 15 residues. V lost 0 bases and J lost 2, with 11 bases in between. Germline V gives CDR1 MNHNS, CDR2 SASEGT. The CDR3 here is CASSEAPVTTYEQYF. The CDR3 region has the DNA TGTGCCAGCAGTGAAGCGCCGGTCACCACCTACGAGCAGTACTTC.

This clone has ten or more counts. The CDR3 sequence: CASSASPWGMAKNIQYF. DNA of the CDR3: TGTGCCAGCAGCGCCTCCCCCTGGGGGATGGCCAAAAACATTCAGTACTTC. The genes are TRBV9 and TRBJ2-4, with D perhaps assigned TRBD1 or TRBD2 (5 bases each). The CDR3 sequence is 17 residues long. V gave up 3 bases and J gave up 1 base, with 17 bases separating them. Germline CDR1 and CDR2: SGDLS and YYNGEE.

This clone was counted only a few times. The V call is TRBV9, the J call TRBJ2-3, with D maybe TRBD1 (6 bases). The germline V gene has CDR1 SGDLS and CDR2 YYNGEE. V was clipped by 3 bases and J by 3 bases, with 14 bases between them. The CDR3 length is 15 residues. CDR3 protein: CASSGPWGLTDTQYF. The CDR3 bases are TGTGCCAGCAGCGGGCCGTGGGGGCTAACAGATACGCAGTATTTT.

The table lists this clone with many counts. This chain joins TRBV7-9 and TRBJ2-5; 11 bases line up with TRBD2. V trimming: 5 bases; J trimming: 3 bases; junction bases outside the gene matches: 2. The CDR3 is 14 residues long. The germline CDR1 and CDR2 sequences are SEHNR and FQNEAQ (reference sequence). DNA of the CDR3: TGTGCCAGCAGCCCGGGACTAGCGGAAGAGACCCAGTACTTC. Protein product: CASSPGLAEETQYF.

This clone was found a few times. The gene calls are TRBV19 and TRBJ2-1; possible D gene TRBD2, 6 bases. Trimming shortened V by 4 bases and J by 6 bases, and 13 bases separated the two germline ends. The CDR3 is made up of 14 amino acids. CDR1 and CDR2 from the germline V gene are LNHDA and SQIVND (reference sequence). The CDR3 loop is CASSSPPGGNEQFF. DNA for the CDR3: TGTGCCAGTAGTAGCCCGCCCGGGGGCAATGAGCAGTTCTTC.

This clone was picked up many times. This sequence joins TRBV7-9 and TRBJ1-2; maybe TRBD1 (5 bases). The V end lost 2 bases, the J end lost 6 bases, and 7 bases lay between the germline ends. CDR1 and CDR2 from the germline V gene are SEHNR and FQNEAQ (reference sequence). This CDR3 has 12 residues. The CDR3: CASSLSGNGYTF. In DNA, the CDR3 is TGTGCCAGCAGCTTATCAGGGAATGGCTACACCTTC.

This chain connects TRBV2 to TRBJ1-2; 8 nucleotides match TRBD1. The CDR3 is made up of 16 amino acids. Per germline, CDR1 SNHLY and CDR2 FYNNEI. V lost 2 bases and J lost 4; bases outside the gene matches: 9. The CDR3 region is CASSERDRTYFYGYTF. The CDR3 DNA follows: TGTGCCAGCAGTGAAAGGGACAGGACTTACTTCTATGGCTACACCTTC.

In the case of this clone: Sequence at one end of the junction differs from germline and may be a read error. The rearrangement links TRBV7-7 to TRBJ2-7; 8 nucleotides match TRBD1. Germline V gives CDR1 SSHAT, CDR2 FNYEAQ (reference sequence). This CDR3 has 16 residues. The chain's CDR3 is CASSRPRTGISYEQYF. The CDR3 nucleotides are TGTGCTAGCAGCCGCCCCAGGACAGGGATCTCCTACGAGCAGTACTTC.

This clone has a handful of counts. This CDR3 reads CASSDRVDTGELFF. The CDR3 bases are TGTGCCAGCAGTGATAGAGTAGACACCGGGGAGCTGTTTTTT. The chain has TRBV2 and TRBJ2-2; the D is unclear. CDR1 SNHLY and CDR2 FYNNEI come from the germline V gene. V was shortened by 3 bases and J by 3 bases, with 8 bases between the two germline ends. The CDR3 sequence is 14 residues long. Full variable domain (outside the CDR3, taken from reference TRBV2 and TRBJ2-2): EPEVTQTPSHQVTQMGQEVILRCVPISNHLYFYWYRQILGQKVEFLVSFYNNEISEKSEIFDDQFSVERPDGSNFTLKIRSTKLEDSAMYFCASSDRVDTGELFFGEGSRLTVL.

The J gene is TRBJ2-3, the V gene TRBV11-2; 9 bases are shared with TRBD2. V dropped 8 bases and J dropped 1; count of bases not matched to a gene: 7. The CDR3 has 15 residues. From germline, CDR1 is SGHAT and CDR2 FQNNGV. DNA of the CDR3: TGTGCCAGCGCCGTGGCTAGCGGGGGCACAGATACGCAGTATTTT. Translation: CASAVASGGTDTQYF.

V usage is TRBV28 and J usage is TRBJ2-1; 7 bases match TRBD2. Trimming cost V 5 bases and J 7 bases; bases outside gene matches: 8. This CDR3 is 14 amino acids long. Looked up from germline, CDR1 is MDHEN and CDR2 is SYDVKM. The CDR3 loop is CASSPSGGLNEQFF. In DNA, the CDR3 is TGTGCCAGCAGTCCCTCGGGAGGTCTTAATGAGCAGTTCTTC. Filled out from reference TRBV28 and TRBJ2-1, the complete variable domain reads DVKVTQSSRYLVKRTGEKVFLECVQDMDHENMFWYRQDPGLGLRLIYFSYDVKMKEKGDIPEGYSVSREKKERFSLILESASTNQTSMYLCASSPSGGLNEQFFGPGTRLTVL.

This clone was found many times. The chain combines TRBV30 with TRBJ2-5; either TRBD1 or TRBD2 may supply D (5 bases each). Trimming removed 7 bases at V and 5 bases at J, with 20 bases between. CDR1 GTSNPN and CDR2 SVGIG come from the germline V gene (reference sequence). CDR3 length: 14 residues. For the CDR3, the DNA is TGTGCCTCCTCTGGTTCCGGGACGGTGGAGACCCAGTACTTC. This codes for CASSGSGTVETQYF.

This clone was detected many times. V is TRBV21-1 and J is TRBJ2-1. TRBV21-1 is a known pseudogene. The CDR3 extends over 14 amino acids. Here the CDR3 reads CASSKGVGCNEQFF. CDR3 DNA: TGTGCCAGCAGCAAAGGGGTAGGATGCAATGAGCAGTTCTTC.

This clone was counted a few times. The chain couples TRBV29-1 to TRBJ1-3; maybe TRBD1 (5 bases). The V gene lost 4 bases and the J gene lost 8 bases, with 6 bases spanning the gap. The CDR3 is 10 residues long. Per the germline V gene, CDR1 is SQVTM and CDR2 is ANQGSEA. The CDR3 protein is CSVGGDTIYF. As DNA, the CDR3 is TGCAGCGTTGGAGGGGACACCATATATTTT.

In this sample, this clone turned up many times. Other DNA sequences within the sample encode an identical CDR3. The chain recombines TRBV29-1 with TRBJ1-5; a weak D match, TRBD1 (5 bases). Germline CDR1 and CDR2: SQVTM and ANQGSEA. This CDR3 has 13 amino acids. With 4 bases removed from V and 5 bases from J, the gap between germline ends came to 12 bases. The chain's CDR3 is CSVGSGRHQPQHF. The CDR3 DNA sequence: TGCAGCGTTGGGTCAGGGAGGCATCAGCCCCAGCATTTT. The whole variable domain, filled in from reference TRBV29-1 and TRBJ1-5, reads SAVISQKPSRDICQRGTSLTIQCQVDSQVTMMFWYRQQPGQSLTLIATANQGSEATYESGFVIDKFPISRPNLTFSTLTVSNMSPEDSSIYLCSVGSGRHQPQHFGDGTRLSIL.

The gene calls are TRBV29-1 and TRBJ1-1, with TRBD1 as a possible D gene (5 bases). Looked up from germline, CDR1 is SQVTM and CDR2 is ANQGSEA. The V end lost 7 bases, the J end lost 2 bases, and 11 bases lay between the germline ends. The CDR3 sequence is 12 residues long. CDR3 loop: CSARGENTEAFF. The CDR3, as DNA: TGCAGCGCACGGGGGGAAAACACTGAAGCTTTCTTT.

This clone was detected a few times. As DNA, the CDR3 is TGTGCCAGCAGCTTAACGCTGAGTACAGAGACCCAGTACTTC. Residues: CASSLTLSTETQYF. The chain is built from TRBV7-9 and TRBJ2-5; unclear D gene. Germline-derived CDR1 and CDR2 are SEHNR and FQNEAQ (reference sequence). With 2 bases removed from V and 4 bases from J, the gap between germline ends came to 11 bases. The CDR3 extends over 14 amino acids.

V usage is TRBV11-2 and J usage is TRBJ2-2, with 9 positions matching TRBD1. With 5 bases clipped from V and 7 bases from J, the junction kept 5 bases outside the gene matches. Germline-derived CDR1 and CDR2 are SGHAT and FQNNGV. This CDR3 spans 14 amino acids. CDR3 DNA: TGTGCCAGCAGCCGGGACAGGGAAAACGGGGAGCTGTTTTTT. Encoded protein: CASSRDRENGELFF.